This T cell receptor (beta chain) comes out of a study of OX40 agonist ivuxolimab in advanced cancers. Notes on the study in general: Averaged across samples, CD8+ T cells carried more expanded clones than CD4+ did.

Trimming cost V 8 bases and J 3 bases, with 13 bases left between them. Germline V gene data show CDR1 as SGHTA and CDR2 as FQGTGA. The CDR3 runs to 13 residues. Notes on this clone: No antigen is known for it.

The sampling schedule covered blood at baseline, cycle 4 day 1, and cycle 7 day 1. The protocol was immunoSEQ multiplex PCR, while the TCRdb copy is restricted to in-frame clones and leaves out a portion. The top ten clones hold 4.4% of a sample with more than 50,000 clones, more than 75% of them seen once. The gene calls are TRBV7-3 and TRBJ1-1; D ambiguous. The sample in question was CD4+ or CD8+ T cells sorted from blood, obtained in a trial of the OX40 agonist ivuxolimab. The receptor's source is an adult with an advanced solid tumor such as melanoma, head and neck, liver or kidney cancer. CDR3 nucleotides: TGTGCCAGCCGACGGGTGCGGGACACTGAAGCTTTCTTT. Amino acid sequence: CASRRVRDTEAFF.